What follows is one T cell receptor (beta chain) and its context. Per the study methods: Counts of nucleated cells, estimated from reference gene primer amplification, were obtained. TCRdb's copy holds only in-frame clones and misses some; the assay was immunoSEQ multiplex PCR. V and J calls and clone size are copied from that table; D and trimming were computed from the DNA. The table has some 29,000 clones, 80% to 95% seen once. This entry is derived from a study of blood T cell repertoires in COVID-19. Study in general: Specimens from acute and convalescent COVID-19 originated in the United States, Italy and Spain.

Germline CDR1 reads SGHVS; CDR2 reads FQNEAQ. V lost 5 bases and J lost 1, with 8 bases in between. The CDR3 spans 13 residues. This rearrangement joins TRBV7-8 to TRBJ1-1, with D perhaps matching TRBD1 (5 bases). The sequenced sample was peripheral blood. This receptor was taken from a man aged 70 or older with active or convalescent COVID-19. Written as DNA, the CDR3 is TGTGCCAGCAGCGTACAGGAGAACACTGAAGCTTTCTTT. Translated: CASSVQENTEAFF.